This T cell receptor (beta chain) emerged from a study of identical twins. Via MiXCR, TCRdb re-called the 5' RACE reads, giving one row per CDR3 protein. Of approximately 590,000 distinct CDR3 sequences listed, around 9.6% are singletons. This CDR3 is built from 14 residues. Per germline, CDR1 DFQATT and CDR2 SNEGSKA (reference sequence). V lost 2 bases to trimming and J lost 3 bases; unmatched junction nucleotides: 7. This clonotype showed up just a few times. The data were also submitted as part of a second study, on yellow fever vaccine responses in identical twins.

The chain couples TRBV20-1 to TRBJ2-7; TRBD2 aligns across 7 bases. This TCR came from a woman under 30 in good health. The material sequenced was PBMCs. CDR3 amino acids: CSARSPSGFYEQYF. The CDR3 DNA sequence: TGCAGTGCTAGAAGCCCTAGCGGTTTCTACGAGCAGTACTTC.